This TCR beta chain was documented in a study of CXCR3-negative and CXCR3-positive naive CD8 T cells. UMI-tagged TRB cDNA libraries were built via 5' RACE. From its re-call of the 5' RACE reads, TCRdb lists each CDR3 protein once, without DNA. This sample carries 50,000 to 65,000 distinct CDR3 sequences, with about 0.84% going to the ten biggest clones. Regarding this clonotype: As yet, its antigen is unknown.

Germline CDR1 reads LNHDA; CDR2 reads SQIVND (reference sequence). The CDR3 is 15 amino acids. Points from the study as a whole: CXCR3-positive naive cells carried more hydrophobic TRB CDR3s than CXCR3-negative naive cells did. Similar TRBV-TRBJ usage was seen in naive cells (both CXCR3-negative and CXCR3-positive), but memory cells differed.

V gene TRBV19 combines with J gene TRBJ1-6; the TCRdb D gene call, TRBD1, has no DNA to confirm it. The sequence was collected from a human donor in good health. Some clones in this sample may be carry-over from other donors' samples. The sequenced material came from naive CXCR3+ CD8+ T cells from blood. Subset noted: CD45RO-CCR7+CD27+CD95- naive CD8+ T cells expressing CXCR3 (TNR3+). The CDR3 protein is CASSISTGGESPLHF.